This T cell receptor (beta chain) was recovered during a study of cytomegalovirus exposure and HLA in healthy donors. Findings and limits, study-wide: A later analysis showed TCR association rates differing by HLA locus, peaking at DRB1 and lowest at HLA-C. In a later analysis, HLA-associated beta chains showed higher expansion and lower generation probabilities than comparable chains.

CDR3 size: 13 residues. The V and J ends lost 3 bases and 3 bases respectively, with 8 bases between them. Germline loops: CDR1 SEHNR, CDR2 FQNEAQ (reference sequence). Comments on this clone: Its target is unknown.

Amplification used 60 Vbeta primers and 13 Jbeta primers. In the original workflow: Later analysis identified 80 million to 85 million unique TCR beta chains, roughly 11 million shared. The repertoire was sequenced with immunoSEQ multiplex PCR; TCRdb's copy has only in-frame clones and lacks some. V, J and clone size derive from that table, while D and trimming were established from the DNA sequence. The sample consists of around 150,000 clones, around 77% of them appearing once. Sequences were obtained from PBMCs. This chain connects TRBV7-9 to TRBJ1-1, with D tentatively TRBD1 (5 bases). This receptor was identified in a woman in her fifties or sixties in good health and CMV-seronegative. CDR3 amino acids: CASSFGGDTEAFF. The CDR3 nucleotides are TGTGCCAGCAGCTTCGGGGGGGACACTGAAGCTTTCTTT.